A selection of T cell receptor beta chains follows, all from one sample in a study of shared clonotypes between healthy human individuals. Profiling relied on immunoSEQ multiplex PCR, and the TCRdb table lists in-frame clones only, not all of them. The repertoire includes 2 million to 3 million clones, roughly 93% of them detected once, and 0.36% sits in the top ten. Sequencing was performed on naive CD4+ T cells from PBMCs. All receptors come from a young man in good health. Some clones in this sample may be carry-over from other donors' samples. Both conserved end residues are part of each CDR3. The D gene is left open where the match is weak. Rows give clone size only sometimes, using once, few, many, or a class for an expanded clone.

CDR3nt: TGTGCCAGTTCCCCGACAGGGTCGTATGGCTACACCTTC
CDR3aa: CASSPTGSYGYTF
abundance: once
d_gene: TRBD1
v_gene: TRBV2
j_gene: TRBJ1-2

CDR3nt: TGCGCCAGCAGCTTTAGCGACTCTAGCACAGATACGCAGTATTTT
CDR3aa: CASSFSDSSTDTQYF
abundance: -
d_gene: -
v_gene: TRBV5-1
j_gene: TRBJ2-3

CDR3nt: TGCGCCAGCAGCCTTACTAGCGCGAGCTCCTACGAGCAGTACTTC
CDR3aa: CASSLTSASSYEQYF
abundance: once
d_gene: TRBD2
v_gene: TRBV5-1
j_gene: TRBJ2-7

CDR3nt: TGTGCCAGCAGTTTGGGGGGGCTTGGCAATCAGCCCCAGCATTTT
CDR3aa: CASSLGGLGNQPQHF
abundance: -
d_gene: -
v_gene: TRBV28
j_gene: TRBJ1-5

CDR3nt: TGTGCCAGCAGTGAACGTAGGGGGCTCCCGGGCACAGATACGCAGTATTTT
CDR3aa: CASSERRGLPGTDTQYF
abundance: -
d_gene: TRBD1
v_gene: TRBV6-1
j_gene: TRBJ2-3

CDR3nt: TGCGCCAGCAGCGCGGGACAGGGGTATGGCTACACCTTC
CDR3aa: CASSAGQGYGYTF
abundance: -
d_gene: TRBD1
v_gene: TRBV5-1
j_gene: TRBJ1-2

CDR3nt: TGTGCCAGCAGCTTGGCTTACCGATCACAGGGAATTTACAATGAGCAGTTCTTC
CDR3aa: CASSLAYRSQGIYNEQFF
abundance: -
d_gene: -
v_gene: TRBV5-6
j_gene: TRBJ2-1

CDR3nt: TGTGCCAGCAGTTTAGGTACTAGCGGGAACAATGAGCAGTTCTTC
CDR3aa: CASSLGTSGNNEQFF
abundance: -
d_gene: TRBD2
v_gene: TRBV28
j_gene: TRBJ2-1

CDR3nt: TGTGCCAGCAGCTTGGCTAGCGTACACTTAGTCACAGATACGCAGTATTTT
CDR3aa: CASSLASVHLVTDTQYF
abundance: -
d_gene: -
v_gene: TRBV5-6
j_gene: TRBJ2-3

CDR3nt: TGTGCCAGCAGCTTAGACAGGGTGAGTGAAGCTTTCTTT
CDR3aa: CASSLDRVSEAFF
abundance: once
d_gene: -
v_gene: TRBV11-1
j_gene: TRBJ1-1

CDR3nt: TGTGCCAGCAGCTTAAATCCTACCAATGAGCAGTTCTTC
CDR3aa: CASSLNPTNEQFF
abundance: -
d_gene: -
v_gene: TRBV7-3
j_gene: TRBJ2-1

CDR3nt: TGTGCCAGTAGTGTAAATTACCGGCCCAGAGGTGCTTTCTTT
CDR3aa: CASSVNYRPRGAFF
abundance: -
d_gene: -
v_gene: TRBV19
j_gene: TRBJ1-1

CDR3nt: TGTGCCAGCAGTGAGGCACCGGCTAGCGTGGCCAATGAGCAGTTCTTC
CDR3aa: CASSEAPASVANEQFF
abundance: -
d_gene: -
v_gene: TRBV2
j_gene: TRBJ2-1

CDR3nt: TGTGCCTGGAGTGGGGATAGCAATCAGCCCCAGCATTTT
CDR3aa: CAWSGDSNQPQHF
abundance: -
d_gene: -
v_gene: TRBV30
j_gene: TRBJ1-5

CDR3nt: TGCGCCACACTTGCCGGGACAAAGAATGAAAAACTGTTTTTT
CDR3aa: CATLAGTKNEKLFF
abundance: -
d_gene: -
v_gene: TRBV23-1
j_gene: TRBJ1-4

CDR3nt: TGTGCCAGCAGTTTTAGCCACGGGGCCAACGTCCTGACTTTC
CDR3aa: CASSFSHGANVLTF
abundance: once
d_gene: -
v_gene: TRBV27
j_gene: TRBJ2-6

CDR3nt: TGTGCCTGGAATACAGGGCGAGGGGGAAACATTCAGTACTTC
CDR3aa: CAWNTGRGGNIQYF
abundance: -
d_gene: -
v_gene: TRBV30
j_gene: TRBJ2-4

CDR3nt: TGTGCCAGCAGTGACGGTGAGGAAGGGCGTCAGTACTTC
CDR3aa: CASSDGEEGRQYF
abundance: -
d_gene: -
v_gene: TRBV2
j_gene: TRBJ2-4

CDR3nt: TGTGCCAGCGCTGGGGTCCGGGAGACCCAGTACTTC
CDR3aa: CASAGVRETQYF
abundance: -
d_gene: -
v_gene: TRBV2
j_gene: TRBJ2-5

CDR3nt: TGCGCCAGCAGCTTTAGTCTGACTAGCGGGAGTTATGAGCAGTTCTTC
CDR3aa: CASSFSLTSGSYEQFF
abundance: -
d_gene: TRBD2
v_gene: TRBV5-1
j_gene: TRBJ2-1

CDR3nt: TGCGCCAGCAGCCAAGACACGATCAGGTCGAACACTGAAGCTTTCTTT
CDR3aa: CASSQDTIRSNTEAFF
abundance: -
d_gene: -
v_gene: TRBV4-3
j_gene: TRBJ1-1

CDR3nt: TGCGCCAGCGCTGGGACGGCCAGCTCCTACGAGCAGTACTTC
CDR3aa: CASAGTASSYEQYF
abundance: -
d_gene: -
v_gene: TRBV5-1
j_gene: TRBJ2-7

CDR3nt: TGTGCCAGCAGTTACGGTGGAAGCGAGCAGTTCTTC
CDR3aa: CASSYGGSEQFF
abundance: -
d_gene: -
v_gene: TRBV6-6
j_gene: TRBJ2-1

CDR3nt: TGTGCCAGCAGTCCCGTCGCGGGAATGCAGTTCTTC
CDR3aa: CASSPVAGMQFF
abundance: -
d_gene: -
v_gene: TRBV27
j_gene: TRBJ2-1

CDR3nt: TGCGCCAGCAGCCAATGGGGGGCAGGCCAACAAGAGACCCAGTACTTC
CDR3aa: CASSQWGAGQQETQYF
abundance: -
d_gene: -
v_gene: TRBV4-1
j_gene: TRBJ2-5